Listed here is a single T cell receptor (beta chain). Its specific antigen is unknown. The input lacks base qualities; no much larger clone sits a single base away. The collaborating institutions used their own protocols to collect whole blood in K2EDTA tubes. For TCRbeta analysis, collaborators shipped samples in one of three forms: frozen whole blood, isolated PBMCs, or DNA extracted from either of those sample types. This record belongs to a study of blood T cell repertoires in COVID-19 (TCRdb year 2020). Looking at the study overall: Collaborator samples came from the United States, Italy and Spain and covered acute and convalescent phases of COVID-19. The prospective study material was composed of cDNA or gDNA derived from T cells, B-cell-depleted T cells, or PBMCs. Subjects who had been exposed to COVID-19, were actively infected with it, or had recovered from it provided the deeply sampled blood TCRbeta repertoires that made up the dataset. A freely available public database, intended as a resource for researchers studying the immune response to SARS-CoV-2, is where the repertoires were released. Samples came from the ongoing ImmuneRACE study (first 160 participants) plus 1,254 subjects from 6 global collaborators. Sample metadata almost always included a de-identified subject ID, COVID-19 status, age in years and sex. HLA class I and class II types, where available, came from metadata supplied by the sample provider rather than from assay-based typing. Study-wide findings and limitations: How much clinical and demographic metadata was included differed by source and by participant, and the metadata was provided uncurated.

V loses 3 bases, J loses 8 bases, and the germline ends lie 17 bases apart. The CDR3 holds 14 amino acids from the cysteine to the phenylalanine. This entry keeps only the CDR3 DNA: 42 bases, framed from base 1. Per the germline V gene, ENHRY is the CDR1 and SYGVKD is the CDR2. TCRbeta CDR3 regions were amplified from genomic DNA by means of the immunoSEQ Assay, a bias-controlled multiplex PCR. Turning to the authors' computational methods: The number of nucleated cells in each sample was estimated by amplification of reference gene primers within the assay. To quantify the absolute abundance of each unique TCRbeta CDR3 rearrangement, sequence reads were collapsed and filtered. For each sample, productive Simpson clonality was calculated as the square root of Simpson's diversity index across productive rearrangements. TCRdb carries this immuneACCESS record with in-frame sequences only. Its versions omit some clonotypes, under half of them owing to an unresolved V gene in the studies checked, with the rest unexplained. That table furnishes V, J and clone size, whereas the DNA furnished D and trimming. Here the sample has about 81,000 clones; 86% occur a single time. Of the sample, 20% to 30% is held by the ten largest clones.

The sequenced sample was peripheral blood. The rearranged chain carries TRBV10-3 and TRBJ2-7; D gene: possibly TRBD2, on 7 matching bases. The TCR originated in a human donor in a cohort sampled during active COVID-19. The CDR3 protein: CAISEGGGPSKQYF. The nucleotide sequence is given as TGTGCCATCAGTGAAGGCGGGGGCCCCTCCAAGCAGTACTTC.